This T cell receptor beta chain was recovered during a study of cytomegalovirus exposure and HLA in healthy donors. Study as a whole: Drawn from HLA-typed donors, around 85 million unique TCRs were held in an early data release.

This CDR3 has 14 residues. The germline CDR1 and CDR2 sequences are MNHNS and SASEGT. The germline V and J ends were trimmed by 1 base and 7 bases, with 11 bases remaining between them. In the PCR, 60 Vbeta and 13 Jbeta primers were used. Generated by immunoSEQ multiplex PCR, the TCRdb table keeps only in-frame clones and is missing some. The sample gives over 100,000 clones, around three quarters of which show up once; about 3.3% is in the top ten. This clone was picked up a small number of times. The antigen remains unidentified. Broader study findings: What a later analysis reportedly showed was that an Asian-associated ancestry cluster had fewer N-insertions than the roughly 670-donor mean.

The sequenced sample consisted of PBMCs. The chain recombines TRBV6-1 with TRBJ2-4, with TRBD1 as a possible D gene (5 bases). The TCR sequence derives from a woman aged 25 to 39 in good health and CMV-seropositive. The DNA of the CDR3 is TGTGCCAGCAGTGAAGGCACAGGAAAGAACATTCAGTACTTC. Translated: CASSEGTGKNIQYF.